This passage covers 30 T cell receptor beta chains from one sample sequenced in a study of metastatic and nonmetastatic thyroid tumors. With MiXCR, TCRdb called clones anew from the PCR reads. The sample lists approximately 35,000 clones, approximately 40% occurring once. Patients underwent thyroid surgery, and none had received any treatment before it. Specimen: tumor tissue. These receptors originate from a female donor with papillary thyroid cancer or a benign thyroid nodule (not recorded which). Some clones in this sample may be carry-over from other donors' samples.

V and J are TRBV10-3 and TRBJ1-5; no firm D call. The ends were cut back, 8 bases at V and 0 bases at J, with 14 bases in the middle. The CDR3 sequence is 15 residues long. Germline V CDR1 and CDR2: ENHRY, SYGVKD. The CDR3 protein is CAIGEGRNSNQPQHF. As DNA, the CDR3 is TGTGCCATCGGAGAAGGGCGGAATAGCAATCAGCCCCAGCATTTT.

This clone came up a few times. The V call is TRBV12-3 or TRBV12-4, the J call TRBJ2-6; 7 positions match TRBD1. The CDR3 has 15 residues. V shed 6 bases and J 3 bases; nucleotides not matched to a gene: 5. The CDR3 DNA is TGTGCCAGCAGACAACAGGGGAGTGGGGCCAACGTCCTGACTTTC. Amino acids: CASRQQGSGANVLTF.

The sample holds many counts of this clone. J is TRBJ1-1 and V is TRBV7-3, with 8 bases matching TRBD1. CDR3 size: 14 residues. V shed 6 bases, J shed 6 bases, and the junction held 9 bases outside the gene matches. CDR1 and CDR2 (germline): SGHTA, FQGTGA. CDR3: CASRSDRVAPEAFF. DNA for the CDR3: TGTGCCAGCAGATCGGACAGGGTGGCACCTGAAGCTTTCTTT.

V and J are TRBV28 and TRBJ1-2, with D possibly matching TRBD1 (5 bases). Germline V lookup: CDR1 MDHEN, CDR2 SYDVKM. V dropped 5 bases and J dropped 4 bases, with 23 bases sitting between them. This CDR3 region has 17 residues. The CDR3: CASSPISMTAKFYGYTF. As DNA, the CDR3 is TGTGCCAGCAGTCCTATATCAATGACAGCGAAATTCTATGGCTACACCTTC.

This clone was picked up a small number of times. The chain carries TRBV19 and TRBJ1-1; the D is unclear. The germline CDR1 and CDR2 sequences are LNHDA and SQIVND (reference sequence). The CDR3 totals 11 residues. Between the trimmed V and J ends, which lost 3 bases and 6 bases, there was a span of 5 bases. The CDR3 region is CASSIYAEAFF. CDR3 DNA sequence: TGTGCCAGTAGTATCTACGCTGAAGCTTTCTTT.

This clone was observed a few times. No DNA is shown, since the ends of the CDR3 on it are uncertain; the CDR3 is the one TCRdb lists. This chain links TRBV9 with TRBJ2-1; the DNA was not compared with TRBD1, the D call given in the table. Germline V gene data show CDR1 as SGDLS and CDR2 as YYNGEE. The CDR3 totals 13 residues, both ends included. Here the CDR3 reads CASSVGVGALRFF.

The rearrangement joins TRBV7-3 to TRBJ1-1; the D gene is possibly TRBD1 (6 bases). V gave up 6 bases and J gave up 6 bases, with 14 bases separating them. There are 13 residues in the CDR3. Germline assignment: CDR1 SGHTA and CDR2 FQGTGA. In nucleotides, the CDR3 is TGTGCCAGCAGATCTACAGGGACGGCTGAAGCTTTCTTT. Translation gives CASRSTGTAEAFF.

This chain links TRBV14 with TRBJ1-3; no reliable D call. Trimming left V 0 bases short and J 0 bases short, with 12 bases between. The CDR3 contains 17 residues. The germline V gene has CDR1 SGHDN and CDR2 FVKESK. CDR3 protein: CASSQDFGGVSGNTIYF. The CDR3 coding sequence is TGTGCCAGCAGCCAAGATTTTGGCGGAGTCTCTGGAAACACCATATATTTT.

The chain uses TRBV6-1 and TRBJ2-1; TRBD1 matches at 7 bases. The CDR3 sequence is 13 residues long. Unmatched junction bases numbered 5, after V lost 5 bases and J lost 7 bases. Germline V gene lookup returns CDR1 MNHNS and CDR2 SASEGT. The CDR3 DNA follows: TGTGCCAGCAGTAAACAGGGGTGGAATGAGCAGTTCTTC. It specifies CASSKQGWNEQFF.

The chain links TRBV20-1 to TRBJ2-3, with 8 bases aligning to TRBD1. Per germline, CDR1 DFQATT and CDR2 SNEGSKA (reference sequence). Unmatched junction bases numbered 4, after V lost 5 bases and J lost 0 bases. The CDR3 covers 14 residues. The DNA of the CDR3 is TGCAGTGCTGTAAGACAGGGGAGCACAGATACGCAGTATTTT. This encodes CSAVRQGSTDTQYF.

This clone was seen only a few times. This chain links TRBV28 with TRBJ2-1; 11 bases align to TRBD2. V was pared by 5 bases and J by 7 bases, with 7 bases of the junction left unmatched. The CDR3 covers 15 residues. Germline lookup yields CDR1 MDHEN and CDR2 SYDVKM. DNA for the CDR3: TGTGCCAGCAGTCCCACTAGCGGGAGTTTGAATGAGCAGTTCTTC. This translates into CASSPTSGSLNEQFF. Drawing the rest from reference TRBV28 and TRBJ2-1, the complete variable domain is DVKVTQSSRYLVKRTGEKVFLECVQDMDHENMFWYRQDPGLGLRLIYFSYDVKMKEKGDIPEGYSVSREKKERFSLILESASTNQTSMYLCASSPTSGSLNEQFFGPGTRLTVL.

This clone was detected many times. The chain uses TRBV6-1 and TRBJ2-2, with a possible D match to TRBD1 (6 bases). Germline CDR1 reads MNHNS; CDR2 reads SASEGT. The CDR3 is 12 amino acids. Trimming pared 7 bases from V and 4 bases from J, leaving 7 bases between. DNA of the CDR3: TGTGCCAGCAACAGGGCCACCGGGGAGCTGTTTTTT. It encodes CASNRATGELFF.

This clone is categorized as large. The chain combines TRBV20-1 with TRBJ2-7; 10 positions agree with TRBD2. In germline, CDR1 is DFQATT, CDR2 SNEGSKA (reference sequence). The CDR3 runs to 13 residues. J lost 6 bases, V lost 2 bases, and 4 bases had no gene match. CDR3 nucleotides: TGCAGTGCTAGACAACTAGCGGGAAGCGAGCAGTACTTC. Protein sequence: CSARQLAGSEQYF.

This clone has just a few counts. The rearrangement links TRBV6-2 or TRBV6-3 to TRBJ2-5; 10 bases fit TRBD2. V lost 2 bases, J lost 0 bases, and 3 bases stayed unmatched. This CDR3 contains 16 residues. From germline, CDR1 is MNHEY and CDR2 SVGEGT. The CDR3 sequence: CASSYDTSGNQETQYF. The CDR3 DNA is TGTGCCAGCAGTTACGACACTAGCGGGAACCAAGAGACCCAGTACTTC.

CDR3 protein: CASSLGTSNKADTQYF. In nucleotides, the CDR3 is TGTGCCAGCAGCTTAGGGACTAGCAATAAGGCAGATACGCAGTATTTT. The chain links TRBV9 to TRBJ2-3, with TRBD2 identical over 9 bases. CDR3 length equals 16 residues. V dropped 4 bases and J dropped 4; count of bases not matched to a gene: 10. Germline V lookup: CDR1 SGDLS, CDR2 YYNGEE.

This clone came up many times. This chain uses TRBV24-1 with TRBJ2-7; the match to TRBD1 covers 9 bases. The V segment lost 3 bases and the J segment 5 bases; nucleotides outside the gene matches: 7. Germline V gives CDR1 KGHDR, CDR2 SFDVKD. The CDR3 runs to 15 residues. This CDR3 reads CATSDPGTGRHEQYF. The CDR3 coding sequence is TGTGCCACCAGTGATCCCGGGACAGGGAGGCACGAGCAGTACTTC.

This chain links TRBV5-1 with TRBJ1-2; D not resolved. The ends were cut back, 2 bases at V and 7 bases at J, with 18 bases in the middle. CDR3 size: 15 residues. Germline V CDR1 and CDR2: SGHRS, YFSETQ. CDR3 sequence: CASSFAPTGIGGYTF. For the CDR3, the DNA is TGCGCCAGCAGCTTCGCCCCCACTGGGATCGGTGGCTACACCTTC.

CDR3 DNA: TGTGCCAGCACTGGGAGGGGGATGAACACTGAAGCTTTCTTT. Its translation: CASTGRGMNTEAFF. This rearrangement joins TRBV6-1 to TRBJ1-1; D is possibly TRBD1 (6 bases). The CDR3 runs 14 residues. CDR1 is MNHNS, CDR2 SASEGT, per germline. Trimming stripped 7 bases from V and 0 bases from J, with 12 bases between.

V and J are TRBV28 and TRBJ2-1; 7 nucleotides match TRBD1. Germline CDR1 and CDR2: MDHEN and SYDVKM. This CDR3 is 16 amino acids long. The V and J ends lost 6 bases and 4 bases, in that order; junction bases with no gene match: 12. The CDR3 protein is CASRVSGGQEYNEQFF. CDR3 in DNA: TGTGCCAGCAGGGTCTCAGGAGGACAGGAGTACAATGAGCAGTTCTTC.

The chain has TRBV6-1 and TRBJ2-2; D is unresolved. V dropped 6 bases and J dropped 4 bases, with 9 bases sitting between them. The germline gives CDR1 MNHNS, CDR2 SASEGT. This CDR3 region has 13 residues. The CDR3 region is CASRFGVTGELFF. The DNA of the CDR3 is TGTGCCAGCAGATTTGGGGTCACCGGGGAGCTGTTTTTT.

This clone has more than one count but fewer than ten. The genes are TRBV12-3 or TRBV12-4 and TRBJ2-6; TRBD2 aligns across 7 bases. This CDR3 has 14 amino acids. The ends lost 7 bases at V and 2 bases at J; junction bases unmatched: 2. CDR3 sequence: CASTAGAGANVLTF. The CDR3 DNA reads TGTGCCAGCACCGCGGGAGCTGGGGCCAACGTCCTGACTTTC.

In regard to this clone: An end of the junction does not agree with germline; a read error may underlie this. The chain recombines TRBV10-2 with TRBJ2-7; D is undetermined. The CDR3 runs 10 residues. The germline V gene has CDR1 WSHSY and CDR2 SAAADI. As DNA, the CDR3 is TGCGCCAGTAGTGATAACGAGCAGTACTTC. Translating it yields CASSDNEQYF.

This clone was counted between two and nine times. The V call is TRBV12-3 or TRBV12-4, the J call TRBJ2-1, with a tentative D call TRBD2 (6 bases). The CDR3 covers 15 residues. V lost 6 bases to trimming and J lost 0 bases, with 12 bases between them. The CDR3 sequence is CASSVAGSSYNEQFF. The CDR3 DNA follows: TGTGCCAGCAGCGTGGCGGGGAGCTCCTACAATGAGCAGTTCTTC.

In its sample, this clone was seen a few times. The chain links TRBV2 to TRBJ2-2, with D hard to call. Trimming removed 0 bases at V and 7 bases at J, with 9 bases between. The CDR3 sequence is 14 residues long. Germline CDR1 reads SNHLY; CDR2 reads FYNNEI. The CDR3 region is CASSEAGSGGELFF. The CDR3 nucleotides read TGTGCCAGCAGTGAAGCCGGATCGGGCGGGGAGCTGTTTTTT.

This clone turned up a few times. The rearrangement uses TRBV12-3 or TRBV12-4 and TRBJ2-6, with D perhaps TRBD2 (5 bases). V lost 5 bases, J lost 0 bases, and 17 bases lay in between. CDR3 length: 18 amino acids. The CDR3 DNA reads TGTGCCAGCAGTCCGACCACCGATGGGAGCTCTGGGGCCAACGTCCTGACTTTC. It yields the protein CASSPTTDGSSGANVLTF.

The genes are TRBV14 and TRBJ2-1, with 9 bases that match TRBD2. Germline trimming cut 0 bases from V and 5 bases from J; bases unmatched to any gene: 8. CDR1 SGHDN and CDR2 FVKESK come from the germline V gene. The CDR3 is 17 amino acids. CDR3 region: CASSQDAASGAHNEQFF. For the CDR3, the DNA is TGTGCCAGCAGCCAAGATGCCGCTAGCGGGGCTCACAATGAGCAGTTCTTC.

The V call is TRBV11-3, the J call TRBJ2-1, with TRBD2 matching over 8 bases. With 5 bases clipped from V and 2 bases from J, the junction kept 2 bases outside the gene matches. This CDR3 spans 14 amino acids. Looked up from germline, CDR1 is SGHNT and CDR2 is YENEEA. CDR3 DNA sequence: TGTGCCAGCAGCCGGGGGGGAACCTACAATGAGCAGTTCTTC. Its protein is CASSRGGTYNEQFF.

This clone was seen only a few times. Written as DNA, the CDR3 is TGTGCCACCAGCAGAGCCCCGGGGCCAGATGAGCAGTACTTC. This encodes CATSRAPGPDEQYF. This chain joins TRBV15 and TRBJ2-7, with D perhaps assigned TRBD1 or TRBD2 (5 bases each). The CDR3 runs to 14 residues. CDR1 LNHNV and CDR2 YYDKDF come from the germline V gene (reference sequence). V was pared by 1 base and J by 7 bases, with 14 bases between.

This clone has a handful of counts. The chain links TRBV12-3 or TRBV12-4 to TRBJ2-1; possible D gene TRBD1, 6 bases. V lost 7 bases and J lost 7, with 8 bases in between. This CDR3 is 11 amino acids long. In DNA, the CDR3 is TGTGCCAGCACTAGGGGGAATGAGCAGTTCTTC. It encodes CASTRGNEQFF.

This rearrangement joins TRBV11-1 to TRBJ1-2; 10 nucleotides line up with TRBD1. Germline V gives CDR1 SGHAT, CDR2 FQDESV (reference sequence). V lost 5 bases, J lost 4 bases, and 4 bases stayed unmatched. The CDR3 sequence is 14 residues long. The CDR3 loop is CASSLTGGGYGYTF. DNA for the CDR3: TGTGCCAGCAGCCTGACAGGGGGCGGCTATGGCTACACCTTC. The whole variable domain, filled in from reference TRBV11-1 and TRBJ1-2, reads EAEVAQSPRYKITEKSQAVAFWCDPISGHATLYWYRQILGQGPELLVQFQDESVVDDSQLPKDRFSAERLKGVDSTLKIQPAELGDSAMYLCASSLTGGGYGYTFGSGTRLTVV.